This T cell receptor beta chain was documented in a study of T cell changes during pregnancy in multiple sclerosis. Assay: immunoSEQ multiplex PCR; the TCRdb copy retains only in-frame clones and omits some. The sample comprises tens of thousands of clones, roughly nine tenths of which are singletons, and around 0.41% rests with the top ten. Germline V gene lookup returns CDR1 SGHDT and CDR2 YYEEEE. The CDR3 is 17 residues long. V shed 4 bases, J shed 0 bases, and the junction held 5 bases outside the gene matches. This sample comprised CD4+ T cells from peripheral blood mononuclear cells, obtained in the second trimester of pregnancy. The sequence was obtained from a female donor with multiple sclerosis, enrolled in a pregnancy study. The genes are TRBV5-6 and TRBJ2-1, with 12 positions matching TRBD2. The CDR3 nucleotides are TGTGCCAGCAGCCCCCTAGCGGGAGGGCCCTCCTACAATGAGCAGTTCTTC. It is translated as CASSPLAGGPSYNEQFF. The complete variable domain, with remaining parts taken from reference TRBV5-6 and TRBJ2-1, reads DAGVTQSPTHLIKTRGQQVTLRCSPKSGHDTVSWYQQALGQGPQFIFQYYEEEERQRGNFPDRFSGHQFPNYSSELNVNALLLGDSALYLCASSPLAGGPSYNEQFFGPGTRLTVL.